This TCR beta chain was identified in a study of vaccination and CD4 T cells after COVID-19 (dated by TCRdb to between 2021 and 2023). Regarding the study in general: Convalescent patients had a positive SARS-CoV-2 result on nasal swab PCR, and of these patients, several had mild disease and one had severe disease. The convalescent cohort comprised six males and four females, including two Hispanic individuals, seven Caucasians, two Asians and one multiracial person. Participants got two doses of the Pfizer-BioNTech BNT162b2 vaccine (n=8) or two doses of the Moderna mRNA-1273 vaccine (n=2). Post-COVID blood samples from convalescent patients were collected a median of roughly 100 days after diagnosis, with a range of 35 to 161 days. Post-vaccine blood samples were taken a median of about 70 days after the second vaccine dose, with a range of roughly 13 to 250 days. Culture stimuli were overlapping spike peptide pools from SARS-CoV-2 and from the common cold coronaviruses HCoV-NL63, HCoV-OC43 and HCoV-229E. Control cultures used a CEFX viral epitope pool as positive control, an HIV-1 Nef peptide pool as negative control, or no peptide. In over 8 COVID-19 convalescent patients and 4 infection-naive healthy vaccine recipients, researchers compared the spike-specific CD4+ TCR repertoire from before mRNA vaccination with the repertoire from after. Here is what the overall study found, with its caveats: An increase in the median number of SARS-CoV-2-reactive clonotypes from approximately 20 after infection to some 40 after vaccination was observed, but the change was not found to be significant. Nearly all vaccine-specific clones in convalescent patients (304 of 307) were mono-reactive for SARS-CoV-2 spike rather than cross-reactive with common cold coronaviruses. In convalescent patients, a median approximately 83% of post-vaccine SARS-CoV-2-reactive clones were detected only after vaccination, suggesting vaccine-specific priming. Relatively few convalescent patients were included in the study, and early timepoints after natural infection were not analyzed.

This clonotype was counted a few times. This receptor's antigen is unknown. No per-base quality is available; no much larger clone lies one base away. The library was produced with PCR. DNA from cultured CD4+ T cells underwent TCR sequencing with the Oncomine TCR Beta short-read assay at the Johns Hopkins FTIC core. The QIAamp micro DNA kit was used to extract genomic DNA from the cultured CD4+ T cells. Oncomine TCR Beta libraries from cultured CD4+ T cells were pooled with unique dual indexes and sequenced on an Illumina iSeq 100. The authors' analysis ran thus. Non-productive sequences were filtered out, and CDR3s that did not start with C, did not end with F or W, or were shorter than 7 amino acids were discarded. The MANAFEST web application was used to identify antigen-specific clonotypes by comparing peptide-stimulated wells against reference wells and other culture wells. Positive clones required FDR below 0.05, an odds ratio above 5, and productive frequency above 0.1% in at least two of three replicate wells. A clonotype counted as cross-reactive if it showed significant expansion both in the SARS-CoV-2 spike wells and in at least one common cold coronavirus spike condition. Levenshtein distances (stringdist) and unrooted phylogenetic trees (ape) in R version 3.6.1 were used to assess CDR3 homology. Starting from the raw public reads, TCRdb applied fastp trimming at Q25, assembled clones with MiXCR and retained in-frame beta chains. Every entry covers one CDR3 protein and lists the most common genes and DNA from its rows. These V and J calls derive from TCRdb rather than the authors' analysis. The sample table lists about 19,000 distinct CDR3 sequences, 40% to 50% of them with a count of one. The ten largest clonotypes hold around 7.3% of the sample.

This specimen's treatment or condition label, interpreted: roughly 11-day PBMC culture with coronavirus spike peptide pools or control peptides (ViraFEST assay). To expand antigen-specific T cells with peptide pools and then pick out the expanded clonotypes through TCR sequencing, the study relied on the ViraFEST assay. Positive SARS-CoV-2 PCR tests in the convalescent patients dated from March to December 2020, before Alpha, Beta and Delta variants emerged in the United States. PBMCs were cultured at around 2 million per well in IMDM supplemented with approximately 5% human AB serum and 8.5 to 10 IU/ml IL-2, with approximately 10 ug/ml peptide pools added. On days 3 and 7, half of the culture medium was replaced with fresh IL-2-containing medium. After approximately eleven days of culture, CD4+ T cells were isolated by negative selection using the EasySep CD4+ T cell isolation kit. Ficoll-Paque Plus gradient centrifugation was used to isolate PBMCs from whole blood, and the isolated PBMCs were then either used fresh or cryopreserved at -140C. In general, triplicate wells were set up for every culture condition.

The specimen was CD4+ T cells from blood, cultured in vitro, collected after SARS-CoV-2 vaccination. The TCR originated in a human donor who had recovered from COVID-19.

The bases are TGTGCCAGCAGTCCGTCTACAGGGGCGGTCTTCCTAGCTTTCTTT. This gives the protein CASSPSTGAVFLAFF. This chain joins TRBV7-8 to TRBJ1-1; a stretch of 7 junction bases matches TRBD1. The CDR3, from cysteine to phenylalanine, totals 15 residues. Left in the record is the CDR3 DNA by itself, 45 bases read in frame from the first base. Via the germline V gene, CDR1 is SGHVS and CDR2 FQNEAQ. Compared with germline, V lacks 6 bases and J lacks 10 bases; bases without a gene match: 17.